This T cell receptor beta chain was observed in a study of OX40 agonist ivuxolimab in advanced cancers. The wider study: Anti-PD-1, anti-PD-L1 or anti-CTLA-4 therapy given earlier was allowed, and around 40% had some. In three patients, partial responses were observed, one with hepatocellular carcinoma and two with cutaneous melanoma.

Germline CDR1 is SGHDT and CDR2 is YYEEEE. V lost 0 bases and J lost 4, with 14 bases in between. CDR3 length: 16 residues. Assay: immunoSEQ multiplex PCR; the TCRdb copy retains only in-frame clones and omits some. The sample records roughly 41,000 clones, about 89% being singletons. General study results and limits: CD4+ and CD8+ blood T cells expanded clonally by week 6 at 0.1 to 3.0 mg/kg. Average numbers of expanded clones were greater in CD8+ T cells than in CD4+.

Worth noting for this clone: The antigen is undetermined.

The clonotype was recovered from an adult with an advanced solid tumor such as melanoma, head and neck, liver or kidney cancer. The material sequenced was CD4+ or CD8+ T cells sorted from blood, taken in a trial of the OX40 agonist ivuxolimab. J is TRBJ1-5 and V is TRBV5-6; possibly TRBD1 for D (5 bases). The CDR3 bases are TGTGCCAGCAGCTTGGCCGGGACGCGGGGAAATCAGCCCCAGCATTTT. It encodes CASSLAGTRGNQPQHF.